Included here is one T cell receptor beta chain sequence, with context. This CDR3 is built from 11 residues. The junction had 2 bases not matched to a gene; V was cut back by 1 base and J by 12 bases. The data were taken from a study of blood T cell repertoires in COVID-19. Study-wide context: Researchers got acute and convalescent COVID-19 samples from the United States, Italy and Spain. PBMCs, B-cell-depleted T cells, or T cells provided the cDNA or gDNA that made up the material.

Per the original methods: For nucleated cells, counts were estimated from reference gene primer amplification. Clones were sequenced by immunoSEQ multiplex PCR, and TCRdb holds only the in-frame ones, with some missing. V, J and clone size reflect that table, while D and trimming were determined from the DNA. This table has roughly 250,000 clones, around nine tenths appearing once. The receptor was isolated from a man between 40 and 49 years old who had recovered from COVID-19. The chain recombines TRBV12-3 or TRBV12-4 with TRBJ1-2, with 7 nucleotides matching TRBD1. The sequenced sample consisted of peripheral blood. The CDR3 sequence is CASSLGTGDTF. The CDR3 bases are TGTGCCAGCAGTTTAGGAACAGGGGACACCTTC.